The sequence of this TCR beta chain was determined in a study of blood T cells in healthy people across ages. The overall study: About one barcoded beta molecule was captured per two T cells (by template switching).

As for this clonotype: Antigen: not known.

Primers used in a second PCR of about 6 to 11 cycles were a sample-barcoded 5' primer and a J-beta primer mix. TCRdb reprocessed the 5' RACE reads with MiXCR, giving one entry per CDR3 protein. The sample consists of about 1,500,000 distinct CDR3 sequences, approximately 40% of them appearing once. Study-wide findings and caveats: The fall in TCR beta diversity per million T cells was roughly linear with age.

Samples had at least 6.5 million PBMCs isolated from them. The CDR3 runs to 14 residues. Trimming stripped 3 bases from V and 1 base from J, with 9 bases between. The germline CDR1 and CDR2 sequences are SNHLY and FYNNEI. The V call is TRBV2, the J call TRBJ1-1; D unclear. The sample consisted of blood. The source is a woman younger than 30 in good health. The CDR3 DNA is TGTGCCAGCAGTGATCGGAGCCCGAACACTGAAGCTTTCTTT. Its protein product is CASSDRSPNTEAFF.